Given below is one T cell receptor (beta chain) in context. Its target is not known. At one boundary the junction diverges from the germline segment, which might be a read error. Following extraction, RNA underwent reverse transcription to cDNA, which served as the sequencing template. Clones were read by immunoSEQ multiplex PCR, and TCRdb kept only the in-frame ones, dropping some. The data contain roughly 200,000 clones, approximately 53% of them seen just once; the ten biggest clones take up 10% to 12%. The data stem from a study of CD8+ T cells in alopecia areata. Treatment specified: oral pan-JAK inhibitor, 5-10 mg twice daily. It was from alopecia areata patients that lesional scalp punch biopsies and peripheral blood were collected. Study-wide points: Compared with normal scalp, lesional scalp had higher clonality and more expanded CD8+ clones. Persistence during tofacitinib was seen for many expanded lesional clones in scalp and blood. Tofacitinib produced a significant decrease in scalp clonality and in expanded CD8+ clones among the top 100.

Germline CDR1 LNHNV, CDR2 YYDKDF (reference sequence). The CDR3 consists of 16 residues. This chain joins TRBV15 and TRBJ2-3; D is unclear. This specimen consisted of CD8+ T cells sorted from blood, obtained at week 24, from a patient treated with tofacitinib. This sequence was found in a human donor with alopecia areata. This CDR3 is CATTRTWGSSTDTQYF. The CDR3 DNA sequence: TGTGCCACCACCAGAACTTGGGGATCAAGCACAGATACGCAGTATTTT.